This TCR beta chain was retrieved from a study of blood T cell repertoires in COVID-19. Study-wide context: Sample material is recorded as cDNA or gDNA derived from T cells, B-cell-depleted T cells, or PBMCs.

V shed 4 bases, J shed 5 bases, and the junction held 9 bases outside the gene matches. The CDR3 is 16 residues long. CDR1 and CDR2 (germline): SGDLS, YYNGEE. The method was immunoSEQ multiplex PCR; TCRdb's version includes in-frame clones alone and lacks a portion of them. The sample comprises 99,000 or so clones, around 90% of which are singletons, and 5% to 6.5% rests with the top ten. The sample comprised peripheral blood. The sequence came from a human donor in a cohort sampled during active COVID-19. The V and J genes are TRBV9 and TRBJ2-3; 11 bases match TRBD2. CDR3 coding DNA: TGTGCCAGCAGCACCCTGACTAGCGGGATGAGAGATACGCAGTATTTT. Its translation: CASSTLTSGMRDTQYF.